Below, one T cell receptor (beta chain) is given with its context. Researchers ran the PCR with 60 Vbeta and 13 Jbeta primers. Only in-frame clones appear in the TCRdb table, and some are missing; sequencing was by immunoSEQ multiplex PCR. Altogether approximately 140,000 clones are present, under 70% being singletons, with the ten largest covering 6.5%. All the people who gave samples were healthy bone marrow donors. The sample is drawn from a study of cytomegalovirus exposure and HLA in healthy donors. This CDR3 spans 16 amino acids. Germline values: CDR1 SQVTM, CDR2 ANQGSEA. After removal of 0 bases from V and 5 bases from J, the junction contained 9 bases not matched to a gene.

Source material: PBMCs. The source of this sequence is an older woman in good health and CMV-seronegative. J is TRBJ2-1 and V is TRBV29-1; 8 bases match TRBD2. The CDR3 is CSVEEHGGGNHNEQFF. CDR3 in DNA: TGCAGCGTTGAAGAGCACGGCGGGGGGAACCACAATGAGCAGTTCTTC.